These 23 T cell receptor beta chains originate from one sample sequenced in a study of blood T cell repertoires in COVID-19. The data were produced by immunoSEQ multiplex PCR, yet TCRdb's version contains in-frame clones alone and is incomplete. The sample gives 250,000 to 300,000 clones, around 90% of which show up once; about 2% is in the top ten. The specimen sequenced was peripheral blood. These TCRs come from a woman between 45 and 65 years old who had recovered from COVID-19.

CDR3 protein: CASSGDRGNTIYF. CDR3 sequence (DNA): TGTGCCAGCAGTGGGGACAGGGGAAACACCATATATTTT. The chain is built from TRBV12-3 or TRBV12-4 and TRBJ1-3; 8 bases align to TRBD1. This CDR3 comprises 13 residues. V shed 5 bases, J shed 4 bases, and the junction held 1 base outside the gene matches.

J is TRBJ1-2 and V is TRBV19; 8 bases map to TRBD1. Germline CDR1 and CDR2: LNHDA and SQIVND (reference sequence). The junction had 17 bases not matched to a gene; V was cut back by 3 bases and J by 8 bases. This CDR3 comprises 17 residues. CDR3 DNA: TGTGCCAGTAGTATCGGGTTTTTCGACAGGGGATTGGGGGGCTACACCTTC. Translated, it gives CASSIGFFDRGLGGYTF. The variable domain in full, with the rest retrieved from reference TRBV19 and TRBJ1-2, is DGGITQSPKYLFRKEGQNVTLSCEQNLNHDAMYWYRQDPGQGLRLIYYSQIVNDFQKGDIAEGYSVSREKKESFPLTVTSAQKNPTAFYLCASSIGFFDRGLGGYTFGSGTRLTVV.

DNA for the CDR3: TGTGCCACCTCACCGGCAGGGCCGGTGTACAATGAGCAGTTCTTC. This gives the protein CATSPAGPVYNEQFF. This chain uses TRBV10-3 with TRBJ2-1, with a possible D match to TRBD1 (5 bases). CDR3 size: 15 residues. The germline V and J ends were trimmed by 10 bases and 4 bases, with 20 bases remaining between them. Germline V CDR1 and CDR2: ENHRY, SYGVKD.

The chain uses TRBV5-1 and TRBJ2-5; the match to TRBD2 covers 14 bases. Germline CDR1 SGHRS, CDR2 YFSETQ. V lost 6 bases to trimming and J lost 5 bases; unmatched junction nucleotides: 12. This CDR3 comprises 17 residues. Here the CDR3 reads CASNPDGLAGGRETQYF. As DNA, the CDR3 is TGCGCCAGCAATCCCGACGGACTAGCGGGGGGACGCGAGACCCAGTACTTC.

J is TRBJ2-2 and V is TRBV10-3; 7 positions agree with TRBD1. Germline V gene sequence: CDR1 ENHRY, CDR2 SYGVKD. J lost 4 bases, V lost 10 bases, and 15 bases had no gene match. This CDR3 spans 16 amino acids. The CDR3 coding sequence is TGTGCCACCAGAGCAAGCGGAACAGGGGCCACCGGGGAGCTGTTTTTT. This translates into CATRASGTGATGELFF.

Note on this clone: Other nucleotide sequences from this sample produce the same CDR3. J is TRBJ2-3 and V is TRBV19; D may be TRBD1 (5 bases). Trimming shortened V by 8 bases and J by 6 bases, and 12 bases separated the two germline ends. The CDR3 consists of 12 residues. Germline V gene data show CDR1 as LNHDA and CDR2 as SQIVND (reference sequence). The CDR3 loop reads CASARVADTQYF. Here the CDR3 DNA reads TGTGCCAGTGCCAGGGTTGCGGATACGCAGTATTTT.

This chain connects TRBV7-2 to TRBJ1-2; D is possibly TRBD1 (5 bases). The ends were cut back, 5 bases at V and 4 bases at J, with 17 bases in the middle. The germline V gene has CDR1 SGHTA and CDR2 FQGNSA. The CDR3 totals 15 residues. The CDR3 here is CASSGRQPNAYGYTF. In DNA form, the CDR3 reads TGTGCCAGCAGCGGACGACAGCCGAATGCCTATGGCTACACCTTC.

The chain joins TRBV27 to TRBJ1-1; TRBD1 matches at 8 bases. The CDR3 covers 14 residues. The germline V gene has CDR1 MNHEY and CDR2 SMNVEV (reference sequence). V shed 3 bases and J 1 base; nucleotides not matched to a gene: 1. The CDR3 loop is CASSFGTGNTEAFF. CDR3 in DNA: TGTGCCAGCAGTTTCGGGACAGGGAACACTGAAGCTTTCTTT.

This sequence joins TRBV4-3 and TRBJ2-7; 8 positions agree with TRBD2. The CDR3 spans 15 residues. Unmatched junction bases numbered 8, after V lost 4 bases and J lost 3 bases. The V gene's germline CDR1 is LGHNA and CDR2 YSLEER. CDR3 residues: CASSRSHSGVYEQYF. The CDR3 DNA sequence: TGCGCCAGCAGCCGGAGTCATAGCGGGGTCTACGAGCAGTACTTC.

This sequence joins TRBV30 and TRBJ1-1, with a tentative D call TRBD1 (6 bases). The germline V and J ends were trimmed by 0 bases and 5 bases, with 28 bases remaining between them. Germline-derived CDR1 and CDR2 are GTSNPN and SVGIG (reference sequence). This CDR3 has 19 amino acids. The CDR3 protein is CAWSVPFSGTPIMRTEAFF. Written as DNA, the CDR3 is TGTGCCTGGAGTGTGCCCTTCTCCGGGACACCCATAATGCGGACTGAAGCTTTCTTT.

This clone was counted only a few times. The chain employs TRBV7-2 and TRBJ1-3; D ambiguous. Trimming pared 1 base from V and 0 bases from J, leaving 13 bases between. The V gene's germline CDR1 is SGHTA and CDR2 FQGNSA. This CDR3 region has 17 residues. CDR3 sequence (DNA): TGTGCCAGCAGCTTAGGAAGGACTCTATACTCTGGAAACACCATATATTTT. Its protein product is CASSLGRTLYSGNTIYF.

V gene TRBV6-5 combines with J gene TRBJ1-6; D ambiguous. V was clipped by 4 bases and J by 7 bases, with 11 bases between them. The CDR3 runs 14 residues. Germline V lookup: CDR1 MNHEY, CDR2 SVGAGI. The CDR3 loop reads CASSLTERNSPLHF. The DNA of the CDR3 is TGTGCCAGCAGTTTGACGGAGAGAAATTCACCCCTCCACTTT.

This clone was counted once. The chain recombines TRBV7-9 with TRBJ1-2; D unresolved. The germline gives CDR1 SEHNR, CDR2 FQNEAQ (reference sequence). The CDR3 totals 10 residues. Deletions cut 5 bases from V and 12 bases from J, with 10 bases between. CDR3 sequence (DNA): TGTGCCAGCAGCCCCCGCGAGGACACCTTC. Its protein is CASSPREDTF.

The chain joins TRBV19 to TRBJ1-1; 7 nucleotides match TRBD1. Germline V lookup: CDR1 LNHDA, CDR2 SQIVND (reference sequence). V lost 4 bases and J lost 0; bases outside the gene matches: 5. The CDR3 length is 15 residues. CDR3 bases: TGTGCCAGTAGTAGACCCAGGGGGGTGAACACTGAAGCTTTCTTT. The encoded protein is CASSRPRGVNTEAFF.

The chain carries TRBV5-5 and TRBJ2-1; 10 bases fit TRBD2. J was trimmed by 4 bases and V by 0 bases; bases with no gene match: 4. This CDR3 region has 16 residues. Germline V gene sequence: CDR1 SGHKS, CDR2 YYEKEE (reference sequence). The CDR3 DNA follows: TGTGCCAGCAGCTTGGAACTAGCGGGATTTTACAATGAGCAGTTCTTC. It is translated as CASSLELAGFYNEQFF.

V and J are TRBV4-1 and TRBJ1-5, with a possible D match to TRBD1 (6 bases). The CDR3 has 13 residues. Trimming stripped 4 bases from V and 7 bases from J, with 11 bases between. The germline gives CDR1 MGHRA, CDR2 YSYEKL. The CDR3 region is CASSPPGGQPQHF. The CDR3 nucleotides read TGCGCCAGCAGCCCCCCGGGGGGCCAGCCCCAGCATTTT.

The genes are TRBV21-1 and TRBJ2-7; the table's D call TRBD2 went unverified against the DNA. TRBV21-1 is a listed pseudogene. The CDR3 contains 13 residues. CDR3 protein: CASTGNFSYEQYF. CDR3 nucleotides: TGTGCCAGCACGGGAAACTTCTCCTACGAGCAGTACTTC.

The rearrangement joins TRBV7-3 to TRBJ2-1, with D possibly being TRBD1 (6 bases). The CDR3 sequence is 12 residues long. V dropped 5 bases and J dropped 10 bases, with 12 bases sitting between them. Germline CDR1 SGHTA, CDR2 FQGTGA. The DNA of the CDR3 is TGTGCCAGCAGCCACTACAGGGTAGAGCAGTTCTTC. This gives the protein CASSHYRVEQFF.

The chain couples TRBV6-6 to TRBJ1-2; D may be TRBD1 (6 bases). Germline lookup yields CDR1 MNHNY and CDR2 SVGAGI (reference sequence). V dropped 6 bases and J dropped 7 bases, with 21 bases sitting between them. The CDR3 loop spans 15 amino acids. The CDR3 DNA reads as TGTGCCAGCAGCTCCCATGACAGGCTCGGCATTGGCTACACCTTC. Encoded protein: CASSSHDRLGIGYTF.

The chain joins TRBV7-9 to TRBJ1-2; TRBD1 aligns across 7 bases. Germline CDR1 and CDR2: SEHNR and FQNEAQ (reference sequence). The CDR3 is made up of 18 amino acids. Trimming took 5 bases from V and 4 from J; bases not matched to a gene: 19. This chain's CDR3 is CASSPRLRTGDPTYGYTF. The CDR3 DNA reads TGTGCCAGCAGCCCTCGACTAAGAACAGGGGATCCTACCTATGGCTACACCTTC.

The chain joins TRBV9 to TRBJ1-1; D perhaps matches TRBD1 (5 bases). CDR1 is SGDLS, CDR2 YYNGEE, per germline. V was cut by 0 bases and J by 10 bases, with 13 bases left in between. The length of the CDR3 is 13 residues. CDR3 DNA: TGTGCCAGCAGCGTAGATGGGGACGGGGGAGCTTTCTTT. This gives the protein CASSVDGDGGAFF.

This chain connects TRBV9 to TRBJ2-3; a possible D gene is TRBD2 (5 bases). The CDR3 runs 15 residues. The V gene lost 4 bases and the J gene lost 8 bases, with 20 bases spanning the gap. Germline CDR1 SGDLS, CDR2 YYNGEE. The CDR3 protein is CASSSEGGLGVTQYF. The CDR3 coding sequence is TGTGCCAGCAGCTCCGAGGGCGGCCTCGGAGTTACGCAGTATTTT.

The J gene is TRBJ2-1, the V gene TRBV19; 8 bases align to TRBD2. Trimming at V came to 8 bases and at J to 2 bases, leaving 8 bases not matched to a gene. CDR3 length: 15 amino acids. CDR1 LNHDA and CDR2 SQIVND come from the germline V gene (reference sequence). CDR3 DNA sequence: TGTGCCAGTGCCCTGACTAGCGAGCCCTACAATGAGCAGTTCTTC. This sequence encodes CASALTSEPYNEQFF.